The text below deals with one T cell receptor beta chain. This CDR3 has 14 residues. Trimming took off 2 bases at V and 2 bases at J, with 10 bases between the two ends. From germline, CDR1 is SGHTA and CDR2 FQGNSA. This sample is drawn from a study of technical replicates of blood from a handful of donors. The protocol was immunoSEQ multiplex PCR, while the TCRdb copy is restricted to in-frame clones and leaves out a portion. The data hold approximately 59,000 clones, with approximately 83% observed a single time. The V gene is TRBV7-2, the J gene TRBJ2-7, with a weak D call TRBD2 (5 bases). The sequence came from a human donor in good health. Some clones in this sample may be carry-over from other donors' samples. The sequenced sample consisted of PBMCs. CDR3 region: CASSLSSGTYEQYF. DNA for the CDR3: TGTGCCAGCAGCTTATCAAGCGGAACCTACGAGCAGTACTTC.